A selection of T cell receptor beta chains follows, all from one sample in a study of blood T cell repertoires in COVID-19. Only in-frame clones appear in the TCRdb table, and some are missing; sequencing was by immunoSEQ multiplex PCR. The sample carries roughly 330,000 clones, approximately 86% recorded once. Input material: peripheral blood. These receptors were taken from a man aged 25-40 years with COVID-19, enrolled during active disease. Both conserved end residues are part of each CDR3. The D gene is left open where the match is weak. The size of a clone is reported for some rows only, either as once, few or many, or as a class for expanded clones.

cdr3_aa,cdr3_nt,j_call,cdr3_length,d_call,v_call,clone_size
CASSYSGQGALRLREQYF,TGTGCCAGCAGTTACTCGGGACAGGGGGCTCTCCGTCTTCGTGAGCAGTACTTC,TRBJ2-7,18,TRBD1,TRBV6-2/TRBV6-3,NA
CASRQGVEAFF,TGTGCCAGCCGACAGGGGGTCGAAGCTTTCTTT,TRBJ1-1,11,TRBD1,TRBV6-5,NA
CASSPIKQGRSEKLFF,TGTGCCAGCTCACCGATCAAGCAGGGGAGAAGTGAAAAACTGTTTTTT,TRBJ1-4,16,NA,TRBV18,NA
CASHRGASTEAFF,TGTGCCAGCCACCGGGGGGCTTCCACTGAAGCTTTCTTT,TRBJ1-1,13,NA,TRBV5-4,NA
CASSYLGRRALYEQYF,TGTGCCAGCAGTTACTTAGGGCGCAGGGCCCTATACGAGCAGTACTTC,TRBJ2-7,16,NA,TRBV6-2/TRBV6-3,NA
CAIKGVGSYNEQFF,TGTGCCATCAAAGGGGTGGGTTCCTACAATGAGCAGTTCTTC,TRBJ2-1,14,NA,TRBV10-3,NA
CASSPREGEGYTF,TGTGCCAGCTCACCGCGGGAGGGCGAGGGCTACACCTTC,TRBJ1-2,13,NA,TRBV18,NA
CASSQGGGQGAYEQYF,TGTGCCAGCAGCCAAGGAGGAGGACAGGGGGCCTACGAGCAGTACTTC,TRBJ2-7,16,TRBD1,TRBV4-2,NA
CASSFQGRDNSPLHF,TGTGCCAGCAGCTTTCAGGGGAGAGATAATTCACCCCTCCACTTT,TRBJ1-6,15,NA,TRBV13,NA
CASSEGKGAIAEAFF,TGTGCCAGCAGTGAAGGGAAGGGGGCGATCGCTGAAGCTTTCTTT,TRBJ1-1,15,TRBD1,TRBV6-1,NA
CASSYTSEAFF,TGTGCCAGCAGTTACACATCTGAAGCTTTCTTT,TRBJ1-1,11,NA,TRBV6-2/TRBV6-3,NA
CATSDSGTGAGETQYF,TGTGCCACCAGTGACTCCGGGACAGGGGCTGGAGAGACCCAGTACTTC,TRBJ2-5,16,TRBD1,TRBV24-1,NA
CASTNGGGRNTEAFF,TGTGCCAGCACCAACGGAGGGGGCAGGAACACTGAAGCTTTCTTT,TRBJ1-1,15,TRBD1,TRBV6-5,NA
CASSPGDRGRSGNTIYF,TGTGCCAGCAGCCCCGGGGACAGGGGGCGATCTGGAAACACCATATATTTT,TRBJ1-3,17,TRBD1,TRBV7-6,NA
CASSRVSGNEQFF,TGTGCCAGCAGTAGGGTAAGCGGCAATGAGCAGTTCTTC,TRBJ2-1,13,NA,TRBV2,NA
CASSRDRPSNQPQHF,TGCGCCAGCAGTCGGGACAGGCCCAGCAATCAGCCCCAGCATTTT,TRBJ1-5,15,TRBD1,TRBV23-1,NA
CASSLNRGRADTQYF,TGTGCCAGCAGCTTAAACAGGGGGCGCGCAGATACGCAGTATTTT,TRBJ2-3,15,TRBD1,TRBV7-3,NA
CASRSRTGMDHEQYF,TGTGCCAGCAGAAGCAGGACAGGGATGGACCACGAGCAGTACTTC,TRBJ2-7,15,TRBD1,TRBV6-5,NA
CASSRSMGQINIQYF,TGTGCCAGCAGTCGATCGATGGGACAAATAAACATTCAGTACTTC,TRBJ2-4,15,NA,TRBV28,NA
CASSLNPGWVYEQYF,TGCGCCAGCAGCTTGAATCCAGGGTGGGTCTACGAGCAGTACTTC,TRBJ2-7,15,NA,TRBV5-1,once
CASSLGTGEGYEQYF,TGTGCCAGCAGCCTAGGGACAGGGGAAGGCTACGAGCAGTACTTC,TRBJ2-7,15,TRBD1,TRBV3-1/TRBV3-2,once
CASSQAKTGLFSEAFF,TGTGCCAGCAGCCAGGCGAAGACAGGGTTGTTTTCTGAAGCTTTCTTT,TRBJ1-1,16,TRBD1,TRBV3-1/TRBV3-2,once
CASSQPWGQGDYGYTF,TGCGCCAGCAGCCAACCCTGGGGACAGGGGGACTATGGCTACACCTTC,TRBJ1-2,16,TRBD1,TRBV4-1,NA
CSVPHSGASGTPDAQFF,TGCAGCGTCCCTCATTCGGGGGCTAGCGGGACCCCGGACGCGCAGTTCTTC,TRBJ2-1,17,TRBD2,TRBV29-1,NA
CASSIAGPSGNTIYF,TGTGCCAGTAGTATCGCAGGGCCCTCTGGAAACACCATATATTTT,TRBJ1-3,15,NA,TRBV19,NA
CASSLLAGGPHEQFF,TGTGCCAGCAGTCTACTAGCGGGAGGACCGCATGAGCAGTTCTTC,TRBJ2-1,15,TRBD2,TRBV6-5,NA
CASRSFRDTEAFF,TGTGCCAGTAGGTCCTTCAGGGACACTGAAGCTTTCTTT,TRBJ1-1,13,NA,TRBV19,few
CAILYGQGLYPNTEAFF,TGCGCCATTCTGTACGGACAGGGCCTCTATCCGAACACTGAAGCTTTCTTT,TRBJ1-1,17,TRBD1,TRBV10-1,NA
CASSQEWLRGQLVNTEAFF,TGCGCCAGCAGCCAAGAATGGTTGCGGGGCCAACTAGTGAACACTGAAGCTTTCTTT,TRBJ1-1,19,NA,TRBV4-3,NA
CASRWLAGGVYNEQFF,TGTGCAAGTCGCTGGCTAGCGGGAGGGGTTTACAATGAGCAGTTCTTC,TRBJ2-1,16,NA,TRBV12-2,NA
CASSINRDSPSYNEQFF,TGTGCCAGTAGTATTAACCGGGACTCGCCGTCCTACAATGAGCAGTTCTTC,TRBJ2-1,17,NA,TRBV19,NA
CASSIAVNTEAFF,TGTGCCAGTAGTATCGCAGTTAACACTGAAGCTTTCTTT,TRBJ1-1,13,NA,TRBV19,NA
CASSEGSQETQYF,TGTGCCAGCAGTGAGGGCAGTCAAGAGACCCAGTACTTC,TRBJ2-5,13,NA,TRBV2,once
CASSSQVGNQPQHF,TGTGCCAGCAGTTCCCAGGTGGGCAATCAGCCCCAGCATTTT,TRBJ1-5,14,NA,TRBV28,NA
CASSSGASSGANVLTF,TGCGCCAGCAGTTCAGGGGCATCCTCTGGGGCCAACGTCCTGACTTTC,TRBJ2-6,16,NA,TRBV5-1,NA
CASSQVYSGSGEQYF,TGTGCCAGCAGCCAAGTTTATTCCGGTTCGGGCGAGCAGTACTTC,TRBJ2-7,15,NA,TRBV4-2,NA
CSGSGGNEQFF,TGCAGTGGAAGCGGGGGTAATGAGCAGTTCTTC,TRBJ2-1,11,TRBD2,TRBV20-1,NA
CASKGKGIVTDTQYF,TGTGCCAGCAAGGGGAAAGGGATAGTCACAGATACGCAGTATTTT,TRBJ2-3,15,NA,TRBV2,NA
CASSTKSTGTAATRSNTEAFF,TGCGCCAGCAGCACAAAGTCGACAGGGACGGCGGCTACCAGGTCGAACACTGAAGCTTTCTTT,TRBJ1-1,21,TRBD1,TRBV5-1,NA
CASSNLGGPGEPQHF,TGTGCCAGCAGCAACCTAGGGGGCCCAGGGGAGCCCCAGCATTTT,TRBJ1-5,15,TRBD1,TRBV6-2/TRBV6-3,NA
CASSQSGLAGGPTDTQYF,TGTGCCAGCAGTCAATCGGGACTAGCGGGAGGGCCCACAGATACGCAGTATTTT,TRBJ2-3,18,TRBD2,TRBV28,NA
CASSQTQTSADEQYF,TGCGCCAGCAGCCAAACCCAAACTAGCGCCGACGAGCAGTACTTC,TRBJ2-7,15,TRBD2,TRBV4-1,NA
CASSPYRGLDEKLFF,TGTGCCAGCAGTCCCTACAGGGGGCTTGATGAAAAACTGTTTTTT,TRBJ1-4,15,TRBD1,TRBV27,NA
CASSPRGRAYEQYF,TGTGCCAGTAGCCCACGCGGGAGGGCCTACGAGCAGTACTTC,TRBJ2-7,14,TRBD2,TRBV19,NA
CASSSTPASAKNIQYF,TGTGCCAGCAGTTCAACCCCCGCTAGTGCCAAAAACATTCAGTACTTC,TRBJ2-4,16,NA,TRBV9,NA
CASSSGGGPGAFF,TGTGCCAGCAGCTCGGGAGGGGGACCCGGGGCTTTCTTT,TRBJ1-1,13,NA,TRBV5-4,NA
CASSDPGQGSHEQYF,TGTGCCAGCAGTGACCCGGGACAGGGGTCTCACGAGCAGTACTTC,TRBJ2-7,15,TRBD1,TRBV28,once
CASSYRRGWNEQFF,TGTGCCAGCAGTTACAGGCGAGGATGGAATGAGCAGTTCTTC,TRBJ2-1,14,NA,TRBV6-5,NA